The rows below give T cell receptor beta chains drawn from one sample of a study of T cell repertoires in cytomegalovirus infection. These receptors lack a known antigen. TCRdb re-called the reads with MiXCR, one entry per CDR3 protein. The table has hundreds of thousands of distinct CDR3 sequences, approximately 30% seen once. This material consisted of cultured CD8+ T cells from PBMCs, taken from culture after CMV antigen stimulation. The receptors were sampled from a human donor in good health (CMV status not recorded). Some clones in this sample may be carry-over from other donors' samples. Both conserved end residues are part of each CDR3. The D gene is left open where the match is weak. Expanded clones get a size class; other rows say once, few or many, or leave the size out.

few TRBJ1-2 TRBV6-5 TRBD1 CASSYSYGQGADGYTF TGTGCCAGCAGTTACTCCTATGGACAGGGGGCTGATGGCTACACCTTC
few TRBJ1-4 TRBV27 - CASSLSGRAEKLFF TGTGCCAGCAGTTTATCGGGGCGTGCAGAAAAACTGTTTTTT
- TRBJ1-1 TRBV29-1 - CSLSGGNTEAFF TGCAGCTTGAGTGGGGGGAACACTGAAGCTTTCTTT
- TRBJ1-1 TRBV6-1 - CATRGGSTEAFF TGTGCTACGCGGGGGGGAAGCACTGAAGCTTTCTTT
few TRBJ2-2 TRBV7-6 - CASSLEGSTGELFF TGTGCCAGCAGCTTAGAGGGCTCCACCGGGGAGCTGTTTTTT
- TRBJ2-2 TRBV4-1 - CASSQDGDFKVPNTGELFF TGCGCCAGCAGCCAAGATGGAGATTTTAAGGTTCCTAACACCGGGGAGCTGTTTTTT
few TRBJ2-3 TRBV14 TRBD2 CASSPNVGGLTDTQYF TGTGCCAGCAGCCCTAACGTCGGGGGACTAACGGATACGCAGTATTTT
- TRBJ2-3 TRBV6-5 - CASSFSRSDTQYF TGTGCCAGCAGTTTTTCTAGGAGTGATACGCAGTATTTT
- TRBJ2-1 TRBV9 - CASSSRRAGLNEQFF TGTGCCAGCAGCTCCCGTCGAGCAGGGCTCAATGAGCAGTTCTTC
few TRBJ1-4 TRBV27 TRBD1 CASSPGQGARKLFF TGTGCCAGCAGTCCGGGACAGGGGGCCCGGAAACTGTTTTTT
many TRBJ2-1 TRBV7-7 TRBD1 CASSFTGTGYDNEQFF TGTGCTAGCAGCTTTACCGGGACAGGGTATGACAATGAGCAGTTCTTC
few TRBJ2-5 TRBV5-8 - CASSLKVDPQETQYF TGTGCCAGCAGCTTAAAGGTGGACCCCCAAGAGACCCAGTACTTC
- TRBJ2-5 TRBV5-4 - CASSDAQTGLTQYF TGTGCCAGCAGCGATGCACAAACCGGACTGACCCAGTACTTC
few TRBJ2-1 TRBV4-3 TRBD1 CASSQDWTGGAYNEQFF TGCGCCAGCAGCCAAGATTGGACAGGGGGCGCCTACAATGAGCAGTTCTTC
few TRBJ2-1 TRBV27 TRBD2 CASSLLVAGNEQFF TGTGCCAGCAGTTTATTGGTAGCGGGGAATGAGCAGTTCTTC
- TRBJ2-3 TRBV19 - CASSILGAVDTQYF TGTGCCAGTAGTATACTAGGAGCGGTGGATACGCAGTATTTT
- TRBJ2-3 TRBV10-1 - CASSDEDYTDTQYF TGCGCCAGCAGTGATGAGGACTACACAGATACGCAGTATTTT
few TRBJ2-7 TRBV7-9 - CASSFPLSYEQYF TGTGCCAGCAGCTTCCCTCTCTCCTACGAGCAGTACTTC
- TRBJ2-7 TRBV6-5 - CASRAPSYSSYEQYF TGTGCCAGCCGTGCCCCTTCTTACTCCTCCTACGAGCAGTACTTC
- TRBJ1-5 TRBV19 TRBD1 CASSPDYRDRVQPQHF TGTGCCAGTAGTCCTGACTACCGGGACAGGGTTCAGCCCCAGCATTTT
once TRBJ2-7 TRBV14 - CASSQGVMNEQYF TGTGCCAGCAGCCAGGGGGTAATGAACGAGCAGTACTTC
- TRBJ2-5 TRBV9 TRBD2 CANSSRTSGGDQETQYF TGTGCCAACAGCTCCCGGACTAGCGGGGGTGACCAAGAGACCCAGTACTTC
many TRBJ2-5 TRBV7-6 TRBD2 CASSLSLAGQETQYF TGTGCCAGCAGCTTATCTCTAGCGGGGCAAGAGACCCAGTACTTC
- TRBJ1-2 TRBV13 - CASSSGRSVNYGYTF TGTGCCAGCAGCTCAGGGAGAAGCGTTAACTATGGCTACACCTTC
- TRBJ2-5 TRBV15 - CATSRGAGGQETQYF TGTGCCACCAGCAGAGGGGCAGGGGGGCAAGAGACCCAGTACTTC
- TRBJ2-1 TRBV9 - CASSVEFGGLAEQFF TGTGCCAGCAGCGTAGAATTCGGAGGACTCGCTGAGCAGTTCTTC
many TRBJ1-2 TRBV7-2 - CASSPLGNYGYTF TGTGCCAGCAGTCCCCTAGGGAACTATGGCTACACCTTC
- TRBJ2-2 TRBV15 TRBD1 CATRPSTGGFPGTGELFF TGTGCCACCAGACCCTCGACAGGGGGCTTCCCCGGCACCGGGGAGCTGTTTTTT
many TRBJ1-1 TRBV12-3/TRBV12-4 - CASSFQGATEAFF TGTGCCAGCAGTTTCCAGGGCGCTACTGAAGCTTTCTTT
- TRBJ2-3 TRBV10-2 - CARARGPGDTQYF TGCGCCCGCGCGAGAGGACCCGGGGATACGCAGTATTTT
many TRBJ1-1 TRBV7-6 - CASSPLGTEAFF TGTGCCAGCAGCCCCCTCGGGACTGAAGCTTTCTTT
- TRBJ2-1 TRBV28 TRBD2 CASSYLAGGIDNEQFF TGTGCCAGCAGTTATCTAGCGGGGGGAATCGACAATGAGCAGTTCTTC
once TRBJ1-5 TRBV15 - CATSRDSGAESAQHF TGTGCCACCAGCAGAGATTCAGGGGCGGAATCAGCCCAGCATTTT